This T cell receptor (beta chain) was obtained from a study of glioma-infiltrating T cells after dendritic cell vaccination. Background on the study: Dendritic cells derived from monocytes and pulsed with autologous tumor lysate formed the vaccine.

Noted time point: after dendritic cell vaccination, including at tumor progression/relapse. The CDR3 has 14 amino acids. The V segment lost 7 bases and the J segment 7 bases; nucleotides outside the gene matches: 9. The germline CDR1 and CDR2 sequences are SEHNR and FQNEAQ (reference sequence). The protocol was immunoSEQ multiplex PCR, while the TCRdb copy is restricted to in-frame clones and leaves out a portion. The table has 72,000 or so clones, around 90% seen once. The material was blood, obtained after dendritic cell vaccination. The gene calls are TRBV7-9 and TRBJ2-1, with 8 bases fitting TRBD2. The receptor was isolated from a human donor with glioblastoma. CDR3 sequence reads: CASNHGLAGNEQFF. DNA of the CDR3: TGTGCCAGCAACCACGGGCTAGCGGGTAATGAGCAGTTCTTC.